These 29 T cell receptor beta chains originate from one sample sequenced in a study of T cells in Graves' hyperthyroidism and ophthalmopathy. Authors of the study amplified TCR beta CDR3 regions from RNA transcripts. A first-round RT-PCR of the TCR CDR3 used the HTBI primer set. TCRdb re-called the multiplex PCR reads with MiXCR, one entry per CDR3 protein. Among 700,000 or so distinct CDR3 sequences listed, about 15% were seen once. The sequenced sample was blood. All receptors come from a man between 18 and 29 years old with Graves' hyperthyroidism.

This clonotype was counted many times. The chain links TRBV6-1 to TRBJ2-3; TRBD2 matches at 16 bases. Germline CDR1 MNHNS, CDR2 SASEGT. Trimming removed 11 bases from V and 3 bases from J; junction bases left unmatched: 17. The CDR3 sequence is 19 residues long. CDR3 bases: TGTGCCCGCCCCCCCCGCCAGGGACTAGCGGGAGGGCCGACAGATACGCAGTATTTT. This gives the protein CARPPRQGLAGGPTDTQYF.

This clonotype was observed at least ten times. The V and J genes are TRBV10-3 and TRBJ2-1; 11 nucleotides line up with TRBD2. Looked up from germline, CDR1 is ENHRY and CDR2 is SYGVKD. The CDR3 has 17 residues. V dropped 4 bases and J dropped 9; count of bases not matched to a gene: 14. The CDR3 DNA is TGTGCCATCAGTGCGGGACTAGCGGACACCTCGCGATTTGAGCAGTTCTTC. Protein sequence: CAISAGLADTSRFEQFF.

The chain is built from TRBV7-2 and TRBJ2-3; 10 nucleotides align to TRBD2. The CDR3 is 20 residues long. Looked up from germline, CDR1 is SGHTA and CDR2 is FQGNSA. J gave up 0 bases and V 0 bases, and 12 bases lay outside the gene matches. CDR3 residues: CASSLALAGARFGSTDTQYF. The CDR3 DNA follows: TGTGCCAGCAGCTTAGCGCTAGCGGGAGCAAGGTTTGGTAGCACAGATACGCAGTATTTT.

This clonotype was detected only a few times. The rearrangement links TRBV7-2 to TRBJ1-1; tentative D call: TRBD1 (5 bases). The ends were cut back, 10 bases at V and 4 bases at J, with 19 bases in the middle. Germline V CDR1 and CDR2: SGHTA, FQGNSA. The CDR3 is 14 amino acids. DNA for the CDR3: TGTGCCACCGGGGCTCCCCCCCACAGCACTGAAGCTTTCTTT. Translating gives CATGAPPHSTEAFF.

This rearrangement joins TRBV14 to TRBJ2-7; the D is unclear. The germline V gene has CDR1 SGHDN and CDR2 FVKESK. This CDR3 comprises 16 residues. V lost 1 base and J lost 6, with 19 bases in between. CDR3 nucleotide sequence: TGTGCCAGCAGCCAAGCAAGAGGCAAATACTTAGTCGAGCAGTACTTC. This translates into CASSQARGKYLVEQYF.

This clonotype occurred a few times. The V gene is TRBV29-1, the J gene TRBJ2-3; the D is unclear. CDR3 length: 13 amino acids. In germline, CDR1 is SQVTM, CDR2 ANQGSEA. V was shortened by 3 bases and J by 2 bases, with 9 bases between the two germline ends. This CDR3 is CSVDAEITDTQYF. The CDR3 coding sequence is TGCAGCGTTGATGCGGAAATCACAGATACGCAGTATTTT.

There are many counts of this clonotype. The CDR3 sequence is CASSSGFTSGEETQYF. Written as DNA, the CDR3 is TGTGCCAGCAGTTCAGGGTTCACTAGCGGCGAGGAGACCCAGTACTTC. The chain carries TRBV6-1 and TRBJ2-5; the match to TRBD2 covers 8 bases. Per the germline V gene, CDR1 is MNHNS and CDR2 is SASEGT. CDR3 length equals 16 residues. Trimming cost V 5 bases and J 5 bases; bases outside gene matches: 13.

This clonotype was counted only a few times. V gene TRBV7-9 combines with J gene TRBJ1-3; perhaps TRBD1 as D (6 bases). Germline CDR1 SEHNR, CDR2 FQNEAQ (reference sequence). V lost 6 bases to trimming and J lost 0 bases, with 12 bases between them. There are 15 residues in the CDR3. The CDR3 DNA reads TGTGCCAGCAGAGCTAGGGGGAGCTCTGGAAACACCATATATTTT. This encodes CASRARGSSGNTIYF.

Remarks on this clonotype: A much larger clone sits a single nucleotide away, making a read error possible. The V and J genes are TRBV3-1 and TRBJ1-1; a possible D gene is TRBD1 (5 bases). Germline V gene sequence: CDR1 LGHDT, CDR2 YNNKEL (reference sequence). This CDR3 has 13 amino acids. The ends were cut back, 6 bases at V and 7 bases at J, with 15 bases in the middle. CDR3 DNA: TGTGCCAGCAGGCGGGAGTTAAGGGGTGAAGCTTTCTTT. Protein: CASRRELRGEAFF. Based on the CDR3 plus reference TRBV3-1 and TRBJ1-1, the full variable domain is DTAVSQTPKYLVTQMGNDKSIKCEQNLGHDTMYWYKQDSKKFLKIMFSYNNKELIINETVPNRFSPKSPDKAHLNLHINSLELGDSAVYFCASRRELRGEAFFGQGTRLTVV.

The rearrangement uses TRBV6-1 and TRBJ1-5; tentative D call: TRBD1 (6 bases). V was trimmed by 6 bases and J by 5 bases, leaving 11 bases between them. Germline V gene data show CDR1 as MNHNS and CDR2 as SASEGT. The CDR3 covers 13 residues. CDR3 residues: CASRENRDQPQHF. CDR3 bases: TGTGCCAGCAGGGAGAACAGGGATCAGCCCCAGCATTTT.

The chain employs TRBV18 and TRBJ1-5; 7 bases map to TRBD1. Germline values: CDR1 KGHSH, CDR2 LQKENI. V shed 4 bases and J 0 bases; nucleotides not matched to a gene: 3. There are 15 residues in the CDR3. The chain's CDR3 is CASSRGQLSNQPQHF. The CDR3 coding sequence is TGTGCCAGCTCACGGGGACAGCTTAGCAATCAGCCCCAGCATTTT.

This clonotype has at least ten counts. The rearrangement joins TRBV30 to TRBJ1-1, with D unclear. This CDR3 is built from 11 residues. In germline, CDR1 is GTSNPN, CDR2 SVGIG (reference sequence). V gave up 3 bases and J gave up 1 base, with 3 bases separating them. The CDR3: CAWRANTEAFF. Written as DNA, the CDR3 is TGTGCCTGGAGAGCGAACACTGAAGCTTTCTTT.

In nucleotides, the CDR3 is TGCAGCGTAAACAGGGACAACTACGAGCAGTACTTC. Translation: CSVNRDNYEQYF. The chain is built from TRBV29-1 and TRBJ2-7; the D gene is possibly TRBD1 (6 bases). The CDR3 is 12 amino acids. Germline V gives CDR1 SQVTM, CDR2 ANQGSEA. V lost 6 bases, J lost 3 bases, and 12 bases lay in between.

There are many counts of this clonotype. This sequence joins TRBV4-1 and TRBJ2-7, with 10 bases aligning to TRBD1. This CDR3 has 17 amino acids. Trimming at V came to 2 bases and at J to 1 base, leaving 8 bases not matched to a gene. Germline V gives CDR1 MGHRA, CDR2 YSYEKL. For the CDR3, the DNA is TGCGCCAGCAGCCAACCGGGACAGGGGTTCAAATCCTACGAGCAGTACTTC. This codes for CASSQPGQGFKSYEQYF.

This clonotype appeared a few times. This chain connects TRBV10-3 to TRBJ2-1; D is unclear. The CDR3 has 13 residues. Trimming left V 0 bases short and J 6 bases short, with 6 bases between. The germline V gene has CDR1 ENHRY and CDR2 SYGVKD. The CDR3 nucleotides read TGTGCCATCAGTGAGTCTAAGTCCAATGAGCAGTTCTTC. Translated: CAISESKSNEQFF.

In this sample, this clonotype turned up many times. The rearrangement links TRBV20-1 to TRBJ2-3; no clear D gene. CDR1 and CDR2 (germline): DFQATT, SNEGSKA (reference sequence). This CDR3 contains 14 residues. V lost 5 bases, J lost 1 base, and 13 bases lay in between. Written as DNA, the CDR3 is TGCAGTGCTGTAGTTCCAGGCGGCACAGATACGCAGTATTTT. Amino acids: CSAVVPGGTDTQYF.

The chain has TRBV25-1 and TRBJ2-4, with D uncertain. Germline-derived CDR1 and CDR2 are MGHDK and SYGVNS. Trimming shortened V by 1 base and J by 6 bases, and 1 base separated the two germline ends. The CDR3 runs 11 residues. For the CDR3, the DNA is TGTGCCAGCAGTGAATTAAACATTCAGTACTTC. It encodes CASSELNIQYF.

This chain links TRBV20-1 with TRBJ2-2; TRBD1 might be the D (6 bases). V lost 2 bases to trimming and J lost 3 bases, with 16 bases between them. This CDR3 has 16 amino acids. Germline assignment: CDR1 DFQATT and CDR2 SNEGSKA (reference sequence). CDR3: CSARLPGTTDTGELFF. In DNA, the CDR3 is TGCAGTGCTAGATTGCCCGGGACAACCGACACCGGGGAGCTGTTTTTT.

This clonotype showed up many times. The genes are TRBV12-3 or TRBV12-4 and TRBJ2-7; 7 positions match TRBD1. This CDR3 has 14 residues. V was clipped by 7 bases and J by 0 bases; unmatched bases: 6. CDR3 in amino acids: CASTLGQDSYEQYF. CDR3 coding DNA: TGTGCCAGCACCCTTGGACAGGACTCCTACGAGCAGTACTTC.

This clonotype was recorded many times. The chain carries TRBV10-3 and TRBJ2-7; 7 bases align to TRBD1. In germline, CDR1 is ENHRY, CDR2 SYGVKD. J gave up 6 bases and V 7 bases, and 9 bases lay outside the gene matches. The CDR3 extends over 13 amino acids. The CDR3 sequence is CAIKLQGRGEQYF. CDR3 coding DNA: TGTGCCATCAAACTACAGGGGAGAGGCGAGCAGTACTTC.

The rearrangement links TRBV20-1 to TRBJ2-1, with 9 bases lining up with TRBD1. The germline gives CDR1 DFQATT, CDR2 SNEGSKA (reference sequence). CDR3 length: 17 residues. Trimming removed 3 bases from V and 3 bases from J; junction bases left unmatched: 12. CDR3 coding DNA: TGCAGTGCTAGGGACCCCACTACAGGGGGCCTCTACAATGAGCAGTTCTTC. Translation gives CSARDPTTGGLYNEQFF.

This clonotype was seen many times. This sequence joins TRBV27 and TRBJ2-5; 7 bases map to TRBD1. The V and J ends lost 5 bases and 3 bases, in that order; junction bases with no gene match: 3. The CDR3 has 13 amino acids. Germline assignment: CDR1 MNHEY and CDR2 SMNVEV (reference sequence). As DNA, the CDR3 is TGTGCCAGCAGTACAGGGGATGAAGAGACCCAGTACTTC. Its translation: CASSTGDEETQYF.

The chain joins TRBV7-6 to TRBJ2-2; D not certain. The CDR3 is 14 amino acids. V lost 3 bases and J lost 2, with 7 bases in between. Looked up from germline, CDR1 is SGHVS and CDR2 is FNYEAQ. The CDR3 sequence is CASSFKINTGELFF. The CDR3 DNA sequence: TGTGCCAGCAGCTTCAAGATAAACACCGGGGAGCTGTTTTTT.

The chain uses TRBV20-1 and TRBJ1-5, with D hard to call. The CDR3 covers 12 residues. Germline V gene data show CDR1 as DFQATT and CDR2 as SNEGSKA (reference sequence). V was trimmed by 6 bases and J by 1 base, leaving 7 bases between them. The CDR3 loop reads CSAANSNQPQHF. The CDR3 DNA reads TGCAGTGCAGCGAACAGCAATCAGCCCCAGCATTTT.

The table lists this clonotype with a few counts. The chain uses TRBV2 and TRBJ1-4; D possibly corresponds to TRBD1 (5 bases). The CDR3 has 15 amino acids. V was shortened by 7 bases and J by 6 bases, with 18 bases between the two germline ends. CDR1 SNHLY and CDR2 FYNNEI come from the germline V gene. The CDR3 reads CASNGTPGKDEKLFF. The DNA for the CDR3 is TGTGCCAGCAACGGGACCCCCGGAAAAGATGAAAAACTGTTTTTT.

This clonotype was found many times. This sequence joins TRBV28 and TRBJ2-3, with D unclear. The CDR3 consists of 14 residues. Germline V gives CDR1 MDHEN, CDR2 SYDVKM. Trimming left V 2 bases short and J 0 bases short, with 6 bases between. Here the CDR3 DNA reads TGTGCCAGCAGTTTACCAGAGAGCACAGATACGCAGTATTTT. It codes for CASSLPESTDTQYF.

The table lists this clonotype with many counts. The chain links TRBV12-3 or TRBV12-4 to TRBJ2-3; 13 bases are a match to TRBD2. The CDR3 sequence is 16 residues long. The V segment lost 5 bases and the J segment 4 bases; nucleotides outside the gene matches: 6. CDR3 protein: CASSPRLAGGPDTQYF. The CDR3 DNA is TGTGCCAGCAGTCCGAGACTAGCGGGAGGACCAGATACGCAGTATTTT.

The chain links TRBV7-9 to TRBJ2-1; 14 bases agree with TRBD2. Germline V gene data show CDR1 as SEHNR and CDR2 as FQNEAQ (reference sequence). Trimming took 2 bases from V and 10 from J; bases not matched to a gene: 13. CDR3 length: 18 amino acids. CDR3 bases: TGTGCCAGCAGCTTATCGCTCCGGGGACTAGCGGGAGCAAGAGAGCAGTTCTTC. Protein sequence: CASSLSLRGLAGAREQFF.

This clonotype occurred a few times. Here the CDR3 DNA reads TGTGCCAGCAGCCAAGATTTACCCCCCGGGGTTTACGAGCAGTACTTC. Protein sequence: CASSQDLPPGVYEQYF. The rearrangement uses TRBV4-2 and TRBJ2-7, with D possibly TRBD2 on 5 matching bases. V dropped 0 bases and J dropped 4 bases, with 16 bases sitting between them. CDR3 length: 16 residues. Germline values: CDR1 LGHNA, CDR2 YNFKEQ.